Shown below are 22 T cell receptor beta chains from a single sample sequenced in a study of T cell changes during pregnancy in multiple sclerosis. The method was immunoSEQ multiplex PCR; TCRdb's version includes in-frame clones alone and lacks a portion of them. The table shows roughly 34,000 clones, with approximately 90% occurring only once. Source: peripheral blood, taken in the second trimester of pregnancy. The receptors shown here come from a female donor in good health, enrolled as a control in a pregnancy study.

The chain couples TRBV5-4 to TRBJ2-3, with D unresolved. CDR1 is SGHNT, CDR2 YYREEE, per germline (reference sequence). V was clipped by 3 bases and J by 3 bases, with 5 bases between them. The CDR3 runs 12 residues. The CDR3 DNA is TGTGCCAGCAGCTCGAGTACAGATACGCAGTATTTT. Amino acid sequence: CASSSSTDTQYF.

This chain connects TRBV9 to TRBJ2-7, with 10 bases that match TRBD1. Germline lookup yields CDR1 SGDLS and CDR2 YYNGEE. V was pared by 4 bases and J by 2 bases, with 3 bases of the junction left unmatched. This CDR3 region has 14 residues. CDR3 sequence (DNA): TGTGCCAGCAGCCCAGGGACAGGGGCCTACGAGCAGTACTTC. Protein: CASSPGTGAYEQYF. The entire variable domain, with the rest obtained from reference TRBV9 and TRBJ2-7, is as follows: DSGVTQTPKHLITATGQRVTLRCSPRSGDLSVYWYQQSLDQGLQFLIQYYNGEERAKGNILERFSAQQFPDLHSELNLSSLELGDSALYFCASSPGTGAYEQYFGPGTRLTVT.

For this clone: A much bigger clone sits one base away, suggesting this may be a read error. Other DNA sequences in the sample encode the same CDR3. The chain has TRBV6-4 and TRBJ2-3; 10 bases align to TRBD2. J lost 1 base, V lost 4 bases, and 2 bases had no gene match. The CDR3 totals 15 residues. Per the germline V gene, CDR1 is MRHNA and CDR2 is SNTAGT. The CDR3 spells CASSGTSGGTDTQYF. The CDR3 DNA is TGTGCCAGCAGTGGGACTAGCGGAGGCACAGATACGCAGTATTTT.

The chain is built from TRBV5-6 and TRBJ1-3; TRBD1 aligns across 7 bases. Looked up from germline, CDR1 is SGHDT and CDR2 is YYEEEE. The ends lost 4 bases at V and 3 bases at J; junction bases unmatched: 7. The CDR3 covers 15 residues. The CDR3 DNA is TGTGCCAGCAGCCAGTTCGACAGGGATGGAAACACCATATATTTT. Translation: CASSQFDRDGNTIYF.

The chain links TRBV6-4 to TRBJ2-3, with 10 bases matching TRBD1. This CDR3 comprises 15 residues. Germline V gene lookup returns CDR1 MRHNA and CDR2 SNTAGT. Trimming at V came to 6 bases and at J to 2 bases, leaving 5 bases not matched to a gene. The CDR3 here is CASSPGTGDTDTQYF. DNA of the CDR3: TGTGCCAGCAGCCCTGGGACAGGGGACACAGATACGCAGTATTTT.

The J gene is TRBJ2-1, the V gene TRBV5-1, with 11 bases lining up with TRBD2. Germline assignment: CDR1 SGHRS and CDR2 YFSETQ. V lost 3 bases to trimming and J lost 4 bases; unmatched junction nucleotides: 6. CDR3 length equals 16 residues. The DNA for the CDR3 is TGCGCCAGCAGCTCAATAGCGGGGGGGATATACAATGAGCAGTTCTTC. Amino acid sequence: CASSSIAGGIYNEQFF.

The rearrangement joins TRBV7-9 to TRBJ2-5; D is ambiguous. The ends were cut back, 8 bases at V and 1 base at J, with 8 bases in the middle. This CDR3 spans 12 amino acids. Germline CDR1 is SEHNR and CDR2 is FQNEAQ (reference sequence). The CDR3 coding sequence is TGTGCCAGCTCCCTAGGCCAAGAGACCCAGTACTTC. Its translation: CASSLGQETQYF. The full variable domain, in which reference TRBV7-9 and TRBJ2-5 provide the parts outside the CDR3, is DTGVSQNPRHKITKRGQNVTFRCDPISEHNRLYWYRQTLGQGPEFLTYFQNEAQLEKSRLLSDRFSAERPKGSFSTLEIQRTEQGDSAMYLCASSLGQETQYFGPGTRLLVL.

The V gene is TRBV6-5, the J gene TRBJ1-5, with TRBD1 matching over 7 bases. The V gene's germline CDR1 is MNHEY and CDR2 SVGAGI. This CDR3 has 15 amino acids. With 6 bases clipped from V and 1 base from J, the junction kept 6 bases outside the gene matches. DNA for the CDR3: TGTGCCAGCAGGCCGACAGGGATGAGCAATCAGCCCCAGCATTTT. The encoded protein is CASRPTGMSNQPQHF.

The chain links TRBV10-1 to TRBJ1-4; possible D gene TRBD1, 5 bases. This CDR3 is 19 amino acids long. Trimming pared 7 bases from V and 0 bases from J, leaving 24 bases between. Germline V CDR1 and CDR2: WNHNN, SYGVQD (reference sequence). Here the CDR3 reads CASTTDRFGTSTTNEKLFF. The CDR3 DNA is TGCGCCAGCACCACCGACAGATTCGGTACCTCGACAACTAATGAAAAACTGTTTTTT.

The rearrangement uses TRBV6-1 and TRBJ2-5, with D unresolved. The CDR3 length is 15 residues. V was shortened by 6 bases and J by 1 base, with 15 bases between the two germline ends. Germline lookup yields CDR1 MNHNS and CDR2 SASEGT. CDR3 sequence: CASSLPFAPQETQYF. CDR3 nucleotides: TGTGCCAGCAGCCTGCCTTTTGCGCCCCAAGAGACCCAGTACTTC.

V gene TRBV4-2 combines with J gene TRBJ2-1, with a weak D call TRBD2 (6 bases). CDR1 is LGHNA, CDR2 YNFKEQ, per germline. With 0 bases removed from V and 2 bases from J, the gap between germline ends came to 11 bases. The CDR3 runs 16 residues. The CDR3 is CASSQEGAGPYNEQFF. The CDR3 DNA follows: TGTGCCAGCAGCCAAGAGGGAGCGGGCCCCTACAATGAGCAGTTCTTC.

The chain employs TRBV23-1 and TRBJ1-1; D possibly corresponds to TRBD1 (5 bases). TRBV23-1 has ORF status, its function being uncertain. This CDR3 spans 14 amino acids. V lost 3 bases to trimming and J lost 5 bases, with 13 bases between them. The CDR3 nucleotides read TGCGCCAGCAGTCAGGGTAGGGGTAAAACTGAAGCTTTCTTT. It yields the protein CASSQGRGKTEAFF.

The V gene is TRBV21-1, the J gene TRBJ1-1; the table's D gene call, TRBD1, was not cross checked with the DNA. TRBV21-1 is described as a pseudogene. CDR3 length: 17 residues. CDR3 amino acids: CASSKFRTGSKNTEAFF. The DNA for the CDR3 is TGTGCCAGCAGCAAATTTCGGACAGGGAGTAAGAACACTGAAGCTTTCTTT.

The chain is built from TRBV6-1 and TRBJ1-1; D perhaps matches TRBD1 (5 bases). CDR1 is MNHNS, CDR2 SASEGT, per germline. V dropped 4 bases and J dropped 5 bases, with 11 bases sitting between them. The CDR3 covers 13 residues. This CDR3 reads CASSGGGRTEAFF. The CDR3 DNA sequence: TGTGCCAGCAGTGGGGGGGGACGAACTGAAGCTTTCTTT.

The genes are TRBV7-2 and TRBJ2-3; perhaps TRBD1 as D (6 bases). CDR3 length equals 14 residues. V lost 2 bases, J lost 6 bases, and 12 bases lay in between. Germline-derived CDR1 and CDR2 are SGHTA and FQGNSA. The CDR3 DNA reads as TGTGCCAGCAGCTTAAACAGGGCCCTGGATACGCAGTATTTT. It specifies CASSLNRALDTQYF.

The J gene is TRBJ1-1, the V gene TRBV19, with 11 bases aligning to TRBD1. CDR1 LNHDA and CDR2 SQIVND come from the germline V gene (reference sequence). The CDR3 sequence is 15 residues long. The junction had 8 bases not matched to a gene; V was cut back by 7 bases and J by 4 bases. The CDR3 nucleotides read TGTGCCAGTACCAAGGACAGGGGGCTTAGCACTGAAGCTTTCTTT. This encodes CASTKDRGLSTEAFF.

The V gene is TRBV4-2, the J gene TRBJ1-1; 7 nucleotides match TRBD1. CDR1 LGHNA and CDR2 YNFKEQ come from the germline V gene. Trimming took 0 bases from V and 4 from J; bases not matched to a gene: 2. The CDR3 consists of 14 residues. CDR3 nucleotide sequence: TGTGCCAGCAGCCAAGAGACAGGGCTCACTGAAGCTTTCTTT. Encoded protein: CASSQETGLTEAFF.

This chain connects TRBV29-1 to TRBJ2-2; 9 nucleotides match TRBD1. Germline assignment: CDR1 SQVTM and CDR2 ANQGSEA. The CDR3 length is 16 residues. J was trimmed by 5 bases and V by 2 bases; bases with no gene match: 9. In DNA, the CDR3 is TGCAGCGTTGAACAACCAGGGACAGGGCGTACCGGGGAGCTGTTTTTT. Its protein product is CSVEQPGTGRTGELFF.

The CDR3 protein is CASSEAGHSNQPQHF. The CDR3 DNA follows: TGTGCCAGCAGTGAAGCGGGGCATAGCAATCAGCCCCAGCATTTT. This chain connects TRBV6-1 to TRBJ1-5, with TRBD1 as a possible D gene (5 bases). Germline CDR1 is MNHNS and CDR2 is SASEGT. The CDR3 consists of 15 residues. The ends were cut back, 0 bases at V and 0 bases at J, with 6 bases in the middle.

This sequence joins TRBV5-4 and TRBJ2-2, with no clear D. The CDR3 loop spans 13 amino acids. The germline gives CDR1 SGHNT, CDR2 YYREEE (reference sequence). Between the trimmed V and J ends, which lost 4 bases and 0 bases, there was a span of 4 bases. The CDR3 sequence: CASSLTNTGELFF. The CDR3 DNA reads as TGTGCCAGCAGCCTAACGAACACCGGGGAGCTGTTTTTT.

The J gene is TRBJ1-5, the V gene TRBV19, with 7 nucleotides matching TRBD1. This CDR3 region has 17 residues. Looked up from germline, CDR1 is LNHDA and CDR2 is SQIVND (reference sequence). V was clipped by 1 base and J by 0 bases; unmatched bases: 6. The CDR3 DNA sequence: TGTGCCAGTAGTATAGCTTGGGGACAGAATAGCAATCAGCCCCAGCATTTT. It specifies CASSIAWGQNSNQPQHF.

V usage is TRBV2 and J usage is TRBJ2-1, with D tentatively TRBD1 (6 bases). CDR3 length equals 13 residues. V lost 9 bases and J lost 0, with 9 bases in between. The germline CDR1 and CDR2 sequences are SNHLY and FYNNEI. The DNA for the CDR3 is TGTGCCAGTGGGGGCGGCTCCTACAATGAGCAGTTCTTC. This gives the protein CASGGGSYNEQFF.